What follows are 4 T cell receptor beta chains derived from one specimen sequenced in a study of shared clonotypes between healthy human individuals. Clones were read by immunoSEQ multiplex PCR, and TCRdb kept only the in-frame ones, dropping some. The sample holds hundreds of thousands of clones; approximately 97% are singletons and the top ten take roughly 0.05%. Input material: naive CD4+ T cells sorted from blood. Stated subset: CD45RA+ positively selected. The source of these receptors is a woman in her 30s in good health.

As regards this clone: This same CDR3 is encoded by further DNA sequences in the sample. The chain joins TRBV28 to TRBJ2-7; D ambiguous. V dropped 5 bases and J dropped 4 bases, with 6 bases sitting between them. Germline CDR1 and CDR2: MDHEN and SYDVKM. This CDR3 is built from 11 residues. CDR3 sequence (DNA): TGTGCCAGCAGTGCCATTTACGAGCAGTACTTC. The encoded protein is CASSAIYEQYF. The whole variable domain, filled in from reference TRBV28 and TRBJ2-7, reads DVKVTQSSRYLVKRTGEKVFLECVQDMDHENMFWYRQDPGLGLRLIYFSYDVKMKEKGDIPEGYSVSREKKERFSLILESASTNQTSMYLCASSAIYEQYFGPGTRLTVT.

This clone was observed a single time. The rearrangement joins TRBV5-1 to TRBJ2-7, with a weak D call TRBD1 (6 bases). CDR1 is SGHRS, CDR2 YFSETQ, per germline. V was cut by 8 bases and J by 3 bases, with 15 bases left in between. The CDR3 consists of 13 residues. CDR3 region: CASRRDTNYEQYF. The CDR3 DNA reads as TGCGCCAGTCGACGGGACACAAACTACGAGCAGTACTTC.

The CDR3 loop is CASSARDYSYEQYF. As DNA, the CDR3 is TGTGCCAGCAGTGCGAGGGACTACTCCTACGAGCAGTACTTC. The chain recombines TRBV6-5 with TRBJ2-7; 7 bases fit TRBD2. The CDR3 consists of 14 residues. With V trimmed by 5 bases and J by 0 bases, 4 bases remained unmatched. The germline gives CDR1 MNHEY, CDR2 SVGAGI.

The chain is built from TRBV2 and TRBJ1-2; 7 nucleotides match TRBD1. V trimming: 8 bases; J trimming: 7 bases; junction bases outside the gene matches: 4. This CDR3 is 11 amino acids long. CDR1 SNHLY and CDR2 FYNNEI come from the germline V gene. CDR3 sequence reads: CASGPGGGYTF. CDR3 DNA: TGTGCCAGCGGGCCAGGGGGTGGCTACACCTTC.